This T cell receptor beta chain was captured in a study of Tregs in tolerant kidney transplant recipients. Trimming pared 3 bases from V and 12 bases from J, leaving 8 bases between. Germline values: CDR1 KGHSH, CDR2 LQKENI. This CDR3 is built from 11 residues. Method: immunoSEQ multiplex PCR; TCRdb's copy keeps in-frame clones and lacks some. The sample has roughly 64,000 clones; less than 98% are singletons. The clonotype was recovered from a human donor who received a combined kidney and bone marrow transplant. The material was Tregs from blood, obtained before the transplant. The rearrangement uses TRBV18 and TRBJ1-4, with D perhaps TRBD1 (5 bases). Written as DNA, the CDR3 is TGTGCCAGCTCACCCGGGGGGGAACTGTTTTTT. Its translation is CASSPGGELFF.